The entry below gives a single T cell receptor beta chain sequence along with its context. The sample originates from a study of blood T cell repertoires in COVID-19. Study context: From the United States, Italy and Spain came samples of acute and convalescent COVID-19.

TCRdb's copy holds only in-frame clones and misses some; the assay was immunoSEQ multiplex PCR. Of 95,000 to 120,000 clones in the sample, 88% were seen once. The CDR3 runs 18 residues. The TCR originated in a human donor in a cohort sampled during active COVID-19. Sequenced material: peripheral blood. The chain carries TRBV21-1 and TRBJ2-7; the table assigns TRBD2, which was not confirmed against the DNA. TRBV21-1 is marked as a pseudogene. The CDR3 DNA follows: TGTGCCAGCAGCAAATCCCTCGGAGGGGTCATTACAACCTACGAGCAGTACTTC. This codes for CASSKSLGGVITTYEQYF.